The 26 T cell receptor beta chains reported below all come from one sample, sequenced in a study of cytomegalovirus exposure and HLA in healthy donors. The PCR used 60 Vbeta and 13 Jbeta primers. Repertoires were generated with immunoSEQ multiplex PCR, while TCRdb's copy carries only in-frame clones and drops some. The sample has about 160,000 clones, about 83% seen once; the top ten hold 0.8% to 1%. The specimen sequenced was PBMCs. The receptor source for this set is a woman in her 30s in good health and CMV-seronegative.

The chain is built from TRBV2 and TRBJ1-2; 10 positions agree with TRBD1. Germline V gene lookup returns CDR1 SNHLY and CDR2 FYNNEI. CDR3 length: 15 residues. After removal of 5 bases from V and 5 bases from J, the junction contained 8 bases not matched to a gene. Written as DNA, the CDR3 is TGTGCCAGCAGTCGTCCGGACAGGGGGTATTATGGCTACACCTTC. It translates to CASSRPDRGYYGYTF.

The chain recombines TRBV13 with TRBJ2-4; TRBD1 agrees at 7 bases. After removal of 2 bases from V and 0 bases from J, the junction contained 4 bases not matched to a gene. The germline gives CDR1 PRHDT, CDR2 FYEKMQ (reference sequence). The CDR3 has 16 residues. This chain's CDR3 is CASSLWDSLAKNIQYF. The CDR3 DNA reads TGTGCCAGCAGCTTATGGGACAGCTTAGCCAAAAACATTCAGTACTTC.

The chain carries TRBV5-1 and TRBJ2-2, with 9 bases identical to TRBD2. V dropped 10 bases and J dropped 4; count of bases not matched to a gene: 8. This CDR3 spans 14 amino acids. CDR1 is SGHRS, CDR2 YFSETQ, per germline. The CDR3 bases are TGCGCCTCCGAGGGACTAGCCTTCACCGGGGAGCTGTTTTTT. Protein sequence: CASEGLAFTGELFF. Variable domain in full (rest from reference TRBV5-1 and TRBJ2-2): KAGVTQTPRYLIKTRGQQVTLSCSPISGHRSVSWYQQTPGQGLQFLFEYFSETQRNKGNFPGRFSGRQFSNSRSEMNVSTLELGDSALYLCASEGLAFTGELFFGEGSRLTVL.

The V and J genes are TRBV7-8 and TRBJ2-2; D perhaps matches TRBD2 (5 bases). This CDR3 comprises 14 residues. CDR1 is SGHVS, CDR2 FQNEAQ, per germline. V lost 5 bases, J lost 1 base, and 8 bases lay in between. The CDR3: CASSQDWNTGELFF. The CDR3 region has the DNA TGTGCCAGCAGCCAGGACTGGAACACCGGGGAGCTGTTTTTT.

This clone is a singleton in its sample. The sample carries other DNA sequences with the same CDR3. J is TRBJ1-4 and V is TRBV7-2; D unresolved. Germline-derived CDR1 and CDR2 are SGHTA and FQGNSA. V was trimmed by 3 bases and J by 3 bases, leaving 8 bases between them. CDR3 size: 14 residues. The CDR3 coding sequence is TGTGCCAGCAGCTTGGGCGGGGCTAATGAAAAACTGTTTTTT. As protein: CASSLGGANEKLFF.

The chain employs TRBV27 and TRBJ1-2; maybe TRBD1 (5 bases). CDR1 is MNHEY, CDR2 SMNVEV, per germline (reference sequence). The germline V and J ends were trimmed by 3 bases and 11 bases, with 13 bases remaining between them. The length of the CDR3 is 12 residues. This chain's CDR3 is CASSFRGGKYTF. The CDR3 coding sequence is TGTGCCAGCAGTTTCCGTGGGGGGAAGTACACCTTC.

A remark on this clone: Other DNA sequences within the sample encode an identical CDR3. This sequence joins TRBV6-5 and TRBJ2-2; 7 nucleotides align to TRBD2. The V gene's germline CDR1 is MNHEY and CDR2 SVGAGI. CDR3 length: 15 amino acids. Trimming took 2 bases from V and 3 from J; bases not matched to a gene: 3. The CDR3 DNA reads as TGTGCCAGCAGTTACGGGGCGGGGGACACCGGGGAGCTGTTTTTT. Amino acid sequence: CASSYGAGDTGELFF.

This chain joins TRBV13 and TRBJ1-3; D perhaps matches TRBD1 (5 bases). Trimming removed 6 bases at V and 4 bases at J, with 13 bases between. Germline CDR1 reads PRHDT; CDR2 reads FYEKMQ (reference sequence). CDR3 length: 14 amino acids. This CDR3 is CASRWRQSGNTIYF. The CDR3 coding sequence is TGTGCCAGCAGGTGGAGACAGTCCGGAAACACCATATATTTT. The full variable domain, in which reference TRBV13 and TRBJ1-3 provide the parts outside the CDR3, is AAGVIQSPRHLIKEKRETATLKCYPIPRHDTVYWYQQGPGQDPQFLISFYEKMQSDKGSIPDRFSAQQFSDYHSELNMSSLELGDSALYFCASRWRQSGNTIYFGEGSWLTVV.

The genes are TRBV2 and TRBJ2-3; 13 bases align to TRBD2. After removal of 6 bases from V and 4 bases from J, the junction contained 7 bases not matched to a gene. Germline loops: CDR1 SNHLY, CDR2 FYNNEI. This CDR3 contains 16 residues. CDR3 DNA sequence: TGTGCCAGCAGCCGACTAGCGGGGGGCTTTGCAGATACGCAGTATTTT. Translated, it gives CASSRLAGGFADTQYF.

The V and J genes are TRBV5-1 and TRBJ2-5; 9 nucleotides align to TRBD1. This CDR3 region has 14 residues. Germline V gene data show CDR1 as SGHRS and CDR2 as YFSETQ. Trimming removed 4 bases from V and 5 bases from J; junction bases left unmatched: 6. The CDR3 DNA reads TGCGCCAGCAGCCCCGGGACAGGGTTGGAGACCCAGTACTTC. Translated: CASSPGTGLETQYF.

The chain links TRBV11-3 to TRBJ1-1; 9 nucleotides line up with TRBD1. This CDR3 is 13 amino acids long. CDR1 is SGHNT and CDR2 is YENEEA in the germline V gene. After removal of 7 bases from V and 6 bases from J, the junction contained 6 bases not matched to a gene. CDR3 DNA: TGTGCCAGCAAAGAACAGGGGGCTTCTGAAGCTTTCTTT. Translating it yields CASKEQGASEAFF. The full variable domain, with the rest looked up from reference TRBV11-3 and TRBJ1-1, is EAGVVQSPRYKIIEKKQPVAFWCNPISGHNTLYWYLQNLGQGPELLIRYENEEAVDDSQLPKDRFSAERLKGVDSTLKIQPAELGDSAVYLCASKEQGASEAFFGQGTRLTVV.

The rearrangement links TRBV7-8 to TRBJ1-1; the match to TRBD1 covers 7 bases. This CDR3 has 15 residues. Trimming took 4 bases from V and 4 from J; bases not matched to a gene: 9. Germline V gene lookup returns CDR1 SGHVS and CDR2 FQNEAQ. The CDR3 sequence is CASSSDRAGGTEAFF. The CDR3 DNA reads TGTGCCAGCAGCTCCGACAGGGCGGGGGGCACTGAAGCTTTCTTT. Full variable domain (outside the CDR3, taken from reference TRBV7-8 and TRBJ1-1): GAGVSQSPRYKVAKRGQDVALRCDPISGHVSLFWYQQALGQGPEFLTYFQNEAQLDKSGLPSDRFFAERPEGSVSTLKIQRTQQEDSAVYLCASSSDRAGGTEAFFGQGTRLTVV.

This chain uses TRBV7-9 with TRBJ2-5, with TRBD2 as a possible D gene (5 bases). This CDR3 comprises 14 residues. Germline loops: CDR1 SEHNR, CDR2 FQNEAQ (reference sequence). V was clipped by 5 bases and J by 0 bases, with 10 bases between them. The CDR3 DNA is TGTGCCAGCAGCCCAGGCGGGTACCAAGAGACCCAGTACTTC. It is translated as CASSPGGYQETQYF.

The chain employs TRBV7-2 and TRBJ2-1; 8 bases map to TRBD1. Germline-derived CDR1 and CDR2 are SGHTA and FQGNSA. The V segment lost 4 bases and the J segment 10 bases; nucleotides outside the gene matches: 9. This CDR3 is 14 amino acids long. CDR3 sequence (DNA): TGTGCCAGCAGCTCCTACAGGGACAGGAACGAGCAGTTCTTC. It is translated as CASSSYRDRNEQFF.

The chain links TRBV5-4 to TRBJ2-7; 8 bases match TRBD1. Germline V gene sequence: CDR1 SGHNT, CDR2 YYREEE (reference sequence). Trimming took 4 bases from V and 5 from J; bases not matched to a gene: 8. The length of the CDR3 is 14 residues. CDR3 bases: TGTGCCAGCAGCCTCGACAGGGGAGTAAACGAGCAGTACTTC. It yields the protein CASSLDRGVNEQYF.

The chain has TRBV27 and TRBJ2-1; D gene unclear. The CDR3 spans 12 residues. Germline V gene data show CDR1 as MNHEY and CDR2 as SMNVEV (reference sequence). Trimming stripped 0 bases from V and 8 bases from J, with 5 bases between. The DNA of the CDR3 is TGTGCCAGCAGTTTATCGAGCTATGAGCAGTTCTTC. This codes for CASSLSSYEQFF.

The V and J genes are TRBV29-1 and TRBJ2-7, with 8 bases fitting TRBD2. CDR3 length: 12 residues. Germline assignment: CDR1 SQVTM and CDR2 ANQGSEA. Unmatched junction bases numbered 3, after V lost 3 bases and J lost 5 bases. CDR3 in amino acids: CSVEFGGDEQYF. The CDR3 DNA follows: TGCAGCGTTGAGTTCGGGGGGGACGAGCAGTACTTC.

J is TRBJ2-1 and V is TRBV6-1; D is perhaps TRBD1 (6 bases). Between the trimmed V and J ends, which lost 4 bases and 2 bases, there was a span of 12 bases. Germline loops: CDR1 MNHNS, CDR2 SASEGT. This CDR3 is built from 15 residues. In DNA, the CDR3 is TGTGCCAGCAGTGGATTCGGACAGCCCTACAATGAGCAGTTCTTC. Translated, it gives CASSGFGQPYNEQFF.

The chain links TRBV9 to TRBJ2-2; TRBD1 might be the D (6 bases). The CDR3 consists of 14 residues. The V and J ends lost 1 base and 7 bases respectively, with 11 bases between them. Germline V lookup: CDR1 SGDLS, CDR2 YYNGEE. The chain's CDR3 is CASSVNRVIGELFF. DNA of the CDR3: TGTGCCAGCAGCGTAAACAGGGTGATCGGGGAGCTGTTTTTT. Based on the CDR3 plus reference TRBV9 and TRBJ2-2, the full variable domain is DSGVTQTPKHLITATGQRVTLRCSPRSGDLSVYWYQQSLDQGLQFLIQYYNGEERAKGNILERFSAQQFPDLHSELNLSSLELGDSALYFCASSVNRVIGELFFGEGSRLTVL.

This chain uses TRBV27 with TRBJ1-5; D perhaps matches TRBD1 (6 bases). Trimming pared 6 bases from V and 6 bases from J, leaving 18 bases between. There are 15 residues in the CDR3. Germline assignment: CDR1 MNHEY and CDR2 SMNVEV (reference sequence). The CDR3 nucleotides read TGTGCCAGCAGACGTCACAGGGAGGGTCGTCAGCCCCAGCATTTT. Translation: CASRRHREGRQPQHF.

This chain's CDR3 is CASRPWAGASYEQYF. CDR3 bases: TGTGCCAGCAGGCCCTGGGCGGGGGCCTCCTACGAGCAGTACTTC. The chain joins TRBV27 to TRBJ2-7, with a weak D call TRBD2 (7 bases). Trimming removed 6 bases from V and 0 bases from J, with 15 bases in between. The CDR3 has 15 residues. From germline, CDR1 is MNHEY and CDR2 SMNVEV (reference sequence).

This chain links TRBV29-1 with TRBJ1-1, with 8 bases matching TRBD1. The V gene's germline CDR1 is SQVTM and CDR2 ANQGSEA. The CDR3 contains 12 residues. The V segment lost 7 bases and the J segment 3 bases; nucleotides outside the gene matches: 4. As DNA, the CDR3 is TGCAGCGGTGGACAGGGCGACACTGAAGCTTTCTTT. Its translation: CSGGQGDTEAFF.

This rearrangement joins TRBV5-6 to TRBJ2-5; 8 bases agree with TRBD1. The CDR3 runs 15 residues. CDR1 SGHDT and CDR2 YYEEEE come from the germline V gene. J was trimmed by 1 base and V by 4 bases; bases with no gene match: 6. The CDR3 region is CASSLNGQGQETQYF. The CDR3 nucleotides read TGTGCCAGCAGCCTTAACGGACAGGGCCAAGAGACCCAGTACTTC.

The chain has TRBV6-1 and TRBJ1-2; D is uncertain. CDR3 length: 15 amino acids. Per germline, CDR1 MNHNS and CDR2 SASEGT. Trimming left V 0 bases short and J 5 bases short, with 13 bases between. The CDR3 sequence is CASSEASPVPYGYTF. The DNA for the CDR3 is TGTGCCAGCAGTGAAGCGTCGCCGGTCCCTTATGGCTACACCTTC.

The CDR3 loop is CASSLRGYGYTF. CDR3 sequence (DNA): TGTGCCAGCAGTTTACGGGGGTATGGCTACACCTTC. The chain uses TRBV27 and TRBJ1-2; tentative D call: TRBD1 (5 bases). Trimming cost V 2 bases and J 5 bases, with 6 bases left between them. CDR1 is MNHEY, CDR2 SMNVEV, per germline (reference sequence). CDR3 length: 12 residues.

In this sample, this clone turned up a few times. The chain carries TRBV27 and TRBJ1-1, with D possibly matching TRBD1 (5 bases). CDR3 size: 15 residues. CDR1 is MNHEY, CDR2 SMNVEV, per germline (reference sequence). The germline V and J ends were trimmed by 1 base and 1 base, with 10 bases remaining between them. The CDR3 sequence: CASSLFSQGNTEAFF. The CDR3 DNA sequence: TGTGCCAGCAGTTTATTCTCCCAGGGGAACACTGAAGCTTTCTTT.